This T cell receptor beta chain stems from a study of OX40 agonist ivuxolimab in advanced cancers. Systemic immunosuppression or a history of autoimmune disease excluded patients. In regard to this clone: Its antigen remains unknown.

The ends were cut back, 4 bases at V and 1 base at J, with 14 bases in the middle. Germline values: CDR1 SGDLS, CDR2 YYNGEE. This CDR3 comprises 15 residues. The protocol was immunoSEQ multiplex PCR, while the TCRdb copy is restricted to in-frame clones and leaves out a portion. This sample has 70,000 or so clones; more than 80% occur once, and the top ten carry over 0.95%. The study, taken as a whole, reports: In general, CD8+ T cells held more expanded clones than CD4+ did, on average.

This sample comprised CD4+ or CD8+ T cells sorted from blood, obtained in a trial of the OX40 agonist ivuxolimab. The chain uses TRBV9 and TRBJ1-2, with a weak D call TRBD1 (6 bases). The clonotype originates from an adult with an advanced solid tumor such as melanoma, head and neck, liver or kidney cancer. The CDR3 spells CASSSRLQGNYGYTF. In nucleotides, the CDR3 is TGTGCCAGCAGCTCCCGACTACAGGGTAACTATGGCTACACCTTC.